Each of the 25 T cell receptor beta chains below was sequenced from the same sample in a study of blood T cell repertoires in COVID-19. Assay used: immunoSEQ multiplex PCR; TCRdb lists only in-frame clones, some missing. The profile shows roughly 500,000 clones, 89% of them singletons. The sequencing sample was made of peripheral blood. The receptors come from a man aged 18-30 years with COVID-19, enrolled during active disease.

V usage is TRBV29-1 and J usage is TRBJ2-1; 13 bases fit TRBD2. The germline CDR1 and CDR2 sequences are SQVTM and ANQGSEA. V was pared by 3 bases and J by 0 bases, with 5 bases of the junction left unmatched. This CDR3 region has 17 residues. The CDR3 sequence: CSVETSGRLISYNEQFF. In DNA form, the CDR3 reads TGCAGCGTTGAGACTAGCGGGAGGCTAATCTCCTACAATGAGCAGTTCTTC.

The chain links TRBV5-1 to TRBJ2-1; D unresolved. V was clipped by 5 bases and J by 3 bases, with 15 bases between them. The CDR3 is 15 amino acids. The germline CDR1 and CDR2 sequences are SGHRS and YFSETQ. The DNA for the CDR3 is TGCGCCAGCAGTCGGTGGCTAGAAGTCTACAATGAGCAGTTCTTC. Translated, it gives CASSRWLEVYNEQFF.

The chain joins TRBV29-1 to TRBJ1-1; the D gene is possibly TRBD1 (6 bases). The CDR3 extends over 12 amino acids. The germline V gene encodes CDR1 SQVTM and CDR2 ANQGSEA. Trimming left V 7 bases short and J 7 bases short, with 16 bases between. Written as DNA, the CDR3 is TGCAGCGCTGGTAGGGACACGGTTGAAGCTTTCTTT. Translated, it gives CSAGRDTVEAFF. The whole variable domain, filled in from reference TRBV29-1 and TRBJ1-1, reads SAVISQKPSRDICQRGTSLTIQCQVDSQVTMMFWYRQQPGQSLTLIATANQGSEATYESGFVIDKFPISRPNLTFSTLTVSNMSPEDSSIYLCSAGRDTVEAFFGQGTRLTVV.

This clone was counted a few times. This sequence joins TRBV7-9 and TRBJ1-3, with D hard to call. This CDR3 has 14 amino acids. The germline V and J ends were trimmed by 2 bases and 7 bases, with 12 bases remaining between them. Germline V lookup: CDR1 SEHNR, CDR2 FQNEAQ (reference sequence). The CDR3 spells CASSLPRGENTIYF. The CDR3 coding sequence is TGTGCCAGCAGCTTACCTCGGGGAGAGAACACCATATATTTT. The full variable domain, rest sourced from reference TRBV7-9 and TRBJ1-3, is DTGVSQNPRHKITKRGQNVTFRCDPISEHNRLYWYRQTLGQGPEFLTYFQNEAQLEKSRLLSDRFSAERPKGSFSTLEIQRTEQGDSAMYLCASSLPRGENTIYFGEGSWLTVV.

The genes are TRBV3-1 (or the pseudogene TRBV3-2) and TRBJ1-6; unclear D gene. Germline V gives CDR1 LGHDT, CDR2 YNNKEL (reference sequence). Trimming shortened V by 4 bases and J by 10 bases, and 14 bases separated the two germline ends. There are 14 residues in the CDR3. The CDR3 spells CASSPAWAGSPLHF. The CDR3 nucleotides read TGTGCCAGCAGCCCGGCGTGGGCGGGATCACCCCTCCACTTT.

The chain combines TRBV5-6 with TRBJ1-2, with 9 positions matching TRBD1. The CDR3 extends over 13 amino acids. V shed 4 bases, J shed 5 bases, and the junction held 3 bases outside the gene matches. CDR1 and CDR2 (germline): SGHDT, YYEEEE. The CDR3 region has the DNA TGTGCCAGCAGCCCCGACAGGGGGTATGGCTACACCTTC. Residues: CASSPDRGYGYTF.

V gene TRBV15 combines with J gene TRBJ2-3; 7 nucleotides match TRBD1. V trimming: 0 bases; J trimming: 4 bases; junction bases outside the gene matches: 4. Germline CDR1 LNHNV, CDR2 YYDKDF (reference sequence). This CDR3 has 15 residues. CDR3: CATSRDYRGPDTQYF. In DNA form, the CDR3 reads TGTGCCACCAGCAGAGATTACAGGGGACCAGATACGCAGTATTTT.

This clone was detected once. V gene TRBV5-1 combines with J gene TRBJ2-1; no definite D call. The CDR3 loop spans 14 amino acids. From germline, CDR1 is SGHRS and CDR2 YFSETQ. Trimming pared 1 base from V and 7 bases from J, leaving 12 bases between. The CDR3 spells CASSLSVAFNEQFF. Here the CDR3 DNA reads TGCGCCAGCAGCTTGTCCGTAGCTTTTAATGAGCAGTTCTTC. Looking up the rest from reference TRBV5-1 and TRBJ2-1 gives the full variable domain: KAGVTQTPRYLIKTRGQQVTLSCSPISGHRSVSWYQQTPGQGLQFLFEYFSETQRNKGNFPGRFSGRQFSNSRSEMNVSTLELGDSALYLCASSLSVAFNEQFFGPGTRLTVL.

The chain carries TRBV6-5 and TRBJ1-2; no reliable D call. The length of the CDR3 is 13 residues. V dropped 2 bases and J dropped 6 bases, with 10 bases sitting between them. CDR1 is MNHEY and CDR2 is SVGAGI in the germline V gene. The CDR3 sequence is CASSYRRSNGYTF. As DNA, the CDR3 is TGTGCCAGCAGTTACAGGCGGAGCAATGGCTACACCTTC.

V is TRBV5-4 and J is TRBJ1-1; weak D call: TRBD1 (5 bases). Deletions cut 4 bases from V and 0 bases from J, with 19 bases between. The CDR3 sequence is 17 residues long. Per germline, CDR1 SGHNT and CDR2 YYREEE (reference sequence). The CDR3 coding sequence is TGTGCCAGCAGCCCCCGCGGGGGAAAGGGTTTGAACACTGAAGCTTTCTTT. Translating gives CASSPRGGKGLNTEAFF. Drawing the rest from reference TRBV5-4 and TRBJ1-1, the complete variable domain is ETGVTQSPTHLIKTRGQQVTLRCSSQSGHNTVSWYQQALGQGPQFIFQYYREEENGRGNFPPRFSGLQFPNYSSELNVNALELDDSALYLCASSPRGGKGLNTEAFFGQGTRLTVV.

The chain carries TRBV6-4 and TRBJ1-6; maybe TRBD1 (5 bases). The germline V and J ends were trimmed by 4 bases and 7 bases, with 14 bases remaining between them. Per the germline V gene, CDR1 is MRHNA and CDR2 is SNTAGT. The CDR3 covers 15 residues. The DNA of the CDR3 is TGTGCCAGCAGTGCCCAGGCAGGGCACAATTCACCCCTCCACTTT. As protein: CASSAQAGHNSPLHF.

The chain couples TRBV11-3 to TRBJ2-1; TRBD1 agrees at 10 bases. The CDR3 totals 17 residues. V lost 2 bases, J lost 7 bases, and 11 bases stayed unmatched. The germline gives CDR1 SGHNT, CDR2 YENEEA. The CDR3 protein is CASSLTPGTGVENEQFF. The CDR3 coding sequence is TGTGCCAGCAGCTTAACCCCCGGGACAGGGGTGGAGAATGAGCAGTTCTTC.

The CDR3 DNA reads as TGTGCCAGCAGCCCCGGAAGCGGGAGTAGGTACAATGAGCAGTTCTTC. Translated: CASSPGSGSRYNEQFF. The V and J genes are TRBV27 and TRBJ2-1; 8 bases are a match to TRBD2. Germline-derived CDR1 and CDR2 are MNHEY and SMNVEV (reference sequence). V lost 6 bases, J lost 4 bases, and 11 bases stayed unmatched. The CDR3 runs 16 residues.

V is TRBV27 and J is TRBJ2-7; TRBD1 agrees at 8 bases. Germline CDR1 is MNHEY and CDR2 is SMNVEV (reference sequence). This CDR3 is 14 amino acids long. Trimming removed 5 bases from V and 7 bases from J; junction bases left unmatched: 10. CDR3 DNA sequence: TGTGCCAGCAGTCCCATGGACAGGGCTAGGGAGCAGTACTTC. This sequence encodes CASSPMDRAREQYF.

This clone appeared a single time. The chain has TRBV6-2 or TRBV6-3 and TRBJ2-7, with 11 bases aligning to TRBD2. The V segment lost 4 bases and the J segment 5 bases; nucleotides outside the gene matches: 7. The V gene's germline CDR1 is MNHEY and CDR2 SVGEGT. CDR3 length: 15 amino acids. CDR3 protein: CASSSLAGANHEQYF. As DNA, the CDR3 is TGTGCCAGCAGTTCACTAGCGGGAGCTAACCACGAGCAGTACTTC.

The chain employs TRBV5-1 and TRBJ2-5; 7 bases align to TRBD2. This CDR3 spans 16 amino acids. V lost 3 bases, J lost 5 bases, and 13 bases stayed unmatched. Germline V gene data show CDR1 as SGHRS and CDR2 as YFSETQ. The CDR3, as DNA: TGCGCCAGCAGCTCCGTACGAGCGGGGATTAGTGAGACCCAGTACTTC. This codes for CASSSVRAGISETQYF. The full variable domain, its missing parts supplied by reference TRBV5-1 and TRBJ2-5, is KAGVTQTPRYLIKTRGQQVTLSCSPISGHRSVSWYQQTPGQGLQFLFEYFSETQRNKGNFPGRFSGRQFSNSRSEMNVSTLELGDSALYLCASSSVRAGISETQYFGPGTRLLVL.

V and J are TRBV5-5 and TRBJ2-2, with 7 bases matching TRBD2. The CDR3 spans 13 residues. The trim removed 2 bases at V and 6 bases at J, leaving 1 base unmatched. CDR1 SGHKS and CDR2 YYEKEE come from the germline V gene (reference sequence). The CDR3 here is CASSLGLAGELFF. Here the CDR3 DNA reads TGTGCCAGCAGCTTAGGACTAGCCGGGGAGCTGTTTTTT.

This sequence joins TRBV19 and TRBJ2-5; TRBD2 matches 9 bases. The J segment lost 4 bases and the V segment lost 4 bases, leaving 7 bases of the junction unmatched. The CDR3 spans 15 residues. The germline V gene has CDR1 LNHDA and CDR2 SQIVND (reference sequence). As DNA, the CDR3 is TGTGCCAGTAGTAGCGGGACTAGCTCTGGAGAGACCCAGTACTTC. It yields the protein CASSSGTSSGETQYF. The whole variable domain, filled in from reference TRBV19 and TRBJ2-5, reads DGGITQSPKYLFRKEGQNVTLSCEQNLNHDAMYWYRQDPGQGLRLIYYSQIVNDFQKGDIAEGYSVSREKKESFPLTVTSAQKNPTAFYLCASSSGTSSGETQYFGPGTRLLVL.

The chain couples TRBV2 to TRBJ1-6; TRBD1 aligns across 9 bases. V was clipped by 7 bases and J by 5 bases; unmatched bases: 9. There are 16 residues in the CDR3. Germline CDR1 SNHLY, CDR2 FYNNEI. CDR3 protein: CASTTAGQGNNSPLHF. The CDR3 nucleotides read TGTGCCAGCACCACTGCTGGACAGGGGAATAATTCACCCCTCCACTTT.

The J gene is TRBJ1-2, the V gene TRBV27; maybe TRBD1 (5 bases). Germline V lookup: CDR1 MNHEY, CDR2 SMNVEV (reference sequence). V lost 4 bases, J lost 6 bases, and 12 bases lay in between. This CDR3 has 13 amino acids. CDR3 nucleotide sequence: TGTGCCAGCAGTTGGAGCAGGGATAATGGCTACACCTTC. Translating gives CASSWSRDNGYTF.

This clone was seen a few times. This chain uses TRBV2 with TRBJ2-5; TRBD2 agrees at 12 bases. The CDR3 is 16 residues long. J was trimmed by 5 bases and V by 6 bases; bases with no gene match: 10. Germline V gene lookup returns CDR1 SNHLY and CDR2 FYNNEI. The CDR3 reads CASRLAGGRVWETQYF. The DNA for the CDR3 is TGTGCCAGCAGACTAGCGGGGGGTCGAGTCTGGGAGACCCAGTACTTC.

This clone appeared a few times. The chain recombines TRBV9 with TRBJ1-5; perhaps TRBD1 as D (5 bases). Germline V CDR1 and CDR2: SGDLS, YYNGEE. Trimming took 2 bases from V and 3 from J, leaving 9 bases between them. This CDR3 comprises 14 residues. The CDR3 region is CASSVGGTNQPQHF. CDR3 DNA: TGTGCCAGCAGCGTCGGGGGGACCAATCAGCCCCAGCATTTT.

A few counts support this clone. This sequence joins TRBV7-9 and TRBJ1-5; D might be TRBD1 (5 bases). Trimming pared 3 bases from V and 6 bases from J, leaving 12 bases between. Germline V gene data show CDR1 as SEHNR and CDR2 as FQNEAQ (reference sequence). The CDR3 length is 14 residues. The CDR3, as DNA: TGTGCCAGCAGCTTGGGGGGAAAAAGTCAGCCCCAGCATTTT. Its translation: CASSLGGKSQPQHF.

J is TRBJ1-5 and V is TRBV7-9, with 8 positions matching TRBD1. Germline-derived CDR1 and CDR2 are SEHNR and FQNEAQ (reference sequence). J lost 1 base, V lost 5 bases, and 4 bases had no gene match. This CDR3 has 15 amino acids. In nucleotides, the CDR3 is TGTGCCAGCAGCCGCGGACAGGGAAGCAATCAGCCCCAGCATTTT. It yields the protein CASSRGQGSNQPQHF. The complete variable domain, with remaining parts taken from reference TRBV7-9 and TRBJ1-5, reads DTGVSQNPRHKITKRGQNVTFRCDPISEHNRLYWYRQTLGQGPEFLTYFQNEAQLEKSRLLSDRFSAERPKGSFSTLEIQRTEQGDSAMYLCASSRGQGSNQPQHFGDGTRLSIL.

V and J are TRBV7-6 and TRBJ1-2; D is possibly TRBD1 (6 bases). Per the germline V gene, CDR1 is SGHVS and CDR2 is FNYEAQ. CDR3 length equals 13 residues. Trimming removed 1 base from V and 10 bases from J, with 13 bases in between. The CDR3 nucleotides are TGTGCCAGCAGCTTAGGAGGCGGGGGGCACTACACCTTC. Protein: CASSLGGGGHYTF.